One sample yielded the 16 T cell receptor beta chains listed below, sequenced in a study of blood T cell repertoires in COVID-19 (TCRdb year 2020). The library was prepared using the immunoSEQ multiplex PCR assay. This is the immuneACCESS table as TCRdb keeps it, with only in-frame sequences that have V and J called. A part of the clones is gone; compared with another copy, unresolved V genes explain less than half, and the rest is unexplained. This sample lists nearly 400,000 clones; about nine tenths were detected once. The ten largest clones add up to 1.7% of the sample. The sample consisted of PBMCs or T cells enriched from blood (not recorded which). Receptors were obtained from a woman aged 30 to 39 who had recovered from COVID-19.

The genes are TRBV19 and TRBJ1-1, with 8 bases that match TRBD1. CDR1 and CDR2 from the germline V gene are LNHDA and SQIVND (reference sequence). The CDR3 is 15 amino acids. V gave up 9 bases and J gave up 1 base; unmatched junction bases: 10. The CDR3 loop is CASFSGGAGNTEAFF. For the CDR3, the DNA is TGTGCCAGCTTTTCAGGGGGCGCGGGGAACACTGAAGCTTTCTTT.

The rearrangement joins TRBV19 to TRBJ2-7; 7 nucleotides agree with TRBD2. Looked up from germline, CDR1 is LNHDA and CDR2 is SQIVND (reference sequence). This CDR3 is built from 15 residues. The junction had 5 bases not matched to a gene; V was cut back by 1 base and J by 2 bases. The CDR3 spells CASSIGGSGTYEQYF. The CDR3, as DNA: TGTGCCAGTAGTATAGGCGGGAGTGGGACCTACGAGCAGTACTTC.

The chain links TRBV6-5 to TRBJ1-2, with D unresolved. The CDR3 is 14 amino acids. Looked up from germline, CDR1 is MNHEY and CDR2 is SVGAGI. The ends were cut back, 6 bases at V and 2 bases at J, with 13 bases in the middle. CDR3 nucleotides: TGTGCCAGCAGGCTAAACTTTCAAAACTATGGCTACACCTTC. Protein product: CASRLNFQNYGYTF.

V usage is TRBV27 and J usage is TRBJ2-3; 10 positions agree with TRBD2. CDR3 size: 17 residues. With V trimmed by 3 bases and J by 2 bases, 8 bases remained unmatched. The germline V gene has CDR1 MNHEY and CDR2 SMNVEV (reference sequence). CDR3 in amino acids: CASSFRNSGRHTDTQYF. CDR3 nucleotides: TGTGCCAGCAGTTTCCGGAATAGCGGGAGGCACACAGATACGCAGTATTTT.

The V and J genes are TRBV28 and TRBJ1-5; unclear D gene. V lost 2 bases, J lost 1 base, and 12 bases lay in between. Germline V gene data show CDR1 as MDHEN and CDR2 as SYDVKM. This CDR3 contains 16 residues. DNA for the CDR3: TGTGCCAGCAGTTTAGAGTGGAGGGCCAGCAATCAGCCCCAGCATTTT. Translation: CASSLEWRASNQPQHF.

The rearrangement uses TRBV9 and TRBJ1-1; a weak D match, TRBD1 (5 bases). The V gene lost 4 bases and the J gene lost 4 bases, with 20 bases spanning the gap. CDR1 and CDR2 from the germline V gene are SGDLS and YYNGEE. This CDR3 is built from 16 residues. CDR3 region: CASSLGWGVGSTEAFF. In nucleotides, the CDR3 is TGTGCCAGCAGCCTCGGCTGGGGGGTCGGGAGCACTGAAGCTTTCTTT.

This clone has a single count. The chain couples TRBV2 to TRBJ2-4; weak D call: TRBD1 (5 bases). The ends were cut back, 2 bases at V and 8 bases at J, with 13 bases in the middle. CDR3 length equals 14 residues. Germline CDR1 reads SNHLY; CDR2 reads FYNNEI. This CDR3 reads CASSERQGSDIQYF. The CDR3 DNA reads TGTGCCAGCAGTGAACGCCAGGGATCTGACATTCAGTACTTC.

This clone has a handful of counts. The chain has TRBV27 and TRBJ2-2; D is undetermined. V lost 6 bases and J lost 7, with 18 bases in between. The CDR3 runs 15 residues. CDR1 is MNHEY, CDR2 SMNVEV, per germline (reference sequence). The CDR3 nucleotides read TGTGCCAGCAGAGGTGGGCTCCATTCGAGCGGGGAGCTGTTTTTT. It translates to CASRGGLHSSGELFF.

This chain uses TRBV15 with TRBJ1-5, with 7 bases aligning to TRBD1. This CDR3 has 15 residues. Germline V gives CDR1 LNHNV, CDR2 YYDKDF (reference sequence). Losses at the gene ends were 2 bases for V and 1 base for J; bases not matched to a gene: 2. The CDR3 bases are TGTGCCACCAGCAGATTACAGGGGAGCAATCAGCCCCAGCATTTT. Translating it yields CATSRLQGSNQPQHF.

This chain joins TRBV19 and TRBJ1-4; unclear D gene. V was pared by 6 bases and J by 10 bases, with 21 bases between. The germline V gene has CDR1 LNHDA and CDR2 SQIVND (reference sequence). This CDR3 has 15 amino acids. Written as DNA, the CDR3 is TGTGCCAGTAGCAGAGAGACCCAGGCGCGGGGAAAACTGTTTTTT. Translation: CASSRETQARGKLFF.

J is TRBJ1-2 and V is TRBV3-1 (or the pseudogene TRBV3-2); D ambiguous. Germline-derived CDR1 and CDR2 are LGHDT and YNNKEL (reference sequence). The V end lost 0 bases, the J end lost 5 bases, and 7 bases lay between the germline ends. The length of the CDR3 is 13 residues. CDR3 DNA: TGTGCCAGCAGCCAAGATGGAGCGTATGGCTACACCTTC. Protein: CASSQDGAYGYTF.

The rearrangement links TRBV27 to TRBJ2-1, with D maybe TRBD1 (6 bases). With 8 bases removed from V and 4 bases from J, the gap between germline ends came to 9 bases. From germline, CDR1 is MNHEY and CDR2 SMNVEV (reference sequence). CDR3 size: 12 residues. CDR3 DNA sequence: TGTGCCAGCCTCGACAGGTACAATGAGCAGTTCTTC. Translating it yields CASLDRYNEQFF.

The CDR3 protein is CASSLYSGQAFTEAFF. CDR3 bases: TGTGCCAGCAGTTTATATTCCGGACAGGCCTTCACTGAAGCTTTCTTT. J is TRBJ1-1 and V is TRBV28; 7 bases agree with TRBD1. CDR1 and CDR2 from the germline V gene are MDHEN and SYDVKM. After removal of 1 base from V and 4 bases from J, the junction contained 9 bases not matched to a gene. CDR3 length equals 16 residues.

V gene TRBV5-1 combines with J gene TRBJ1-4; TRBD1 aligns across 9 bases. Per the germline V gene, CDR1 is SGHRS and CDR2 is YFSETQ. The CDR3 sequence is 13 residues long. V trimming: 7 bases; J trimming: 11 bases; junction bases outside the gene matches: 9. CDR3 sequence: CASGGTGSGKLFF. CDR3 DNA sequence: TGCGCCAGCGGCGGGACAGGGTCGGGGAAACTGTTTTTT.

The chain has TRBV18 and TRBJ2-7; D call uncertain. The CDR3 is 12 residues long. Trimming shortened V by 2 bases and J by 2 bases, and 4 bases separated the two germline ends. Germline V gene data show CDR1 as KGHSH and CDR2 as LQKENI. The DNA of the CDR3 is TGTGCCAGCTCACCATCCACCTACGAGCAGTACTTC. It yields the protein CASSPSTYEQYF.

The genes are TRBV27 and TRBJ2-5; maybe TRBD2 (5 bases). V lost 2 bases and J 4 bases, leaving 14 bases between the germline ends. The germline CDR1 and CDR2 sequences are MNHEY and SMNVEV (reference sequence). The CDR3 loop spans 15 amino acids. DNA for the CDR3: TGTGCCAGCAGTTTACGTTTCACCCGGGGAGAGACCCAGTACTTC. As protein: CASSLRFTRGETQYF.